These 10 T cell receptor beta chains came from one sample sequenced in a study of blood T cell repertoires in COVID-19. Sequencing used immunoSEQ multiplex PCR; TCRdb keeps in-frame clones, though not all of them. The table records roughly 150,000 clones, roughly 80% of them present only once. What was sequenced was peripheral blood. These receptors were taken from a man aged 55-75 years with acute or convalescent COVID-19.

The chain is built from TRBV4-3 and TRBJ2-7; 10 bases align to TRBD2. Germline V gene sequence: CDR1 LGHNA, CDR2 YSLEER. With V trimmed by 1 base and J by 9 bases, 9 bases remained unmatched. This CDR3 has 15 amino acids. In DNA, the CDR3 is TGCGCCAGCAGCCAAGGGCTAGCGGGAGAGTACAGGCAGTACTTC. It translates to CASSQGLAGEYRQYF.

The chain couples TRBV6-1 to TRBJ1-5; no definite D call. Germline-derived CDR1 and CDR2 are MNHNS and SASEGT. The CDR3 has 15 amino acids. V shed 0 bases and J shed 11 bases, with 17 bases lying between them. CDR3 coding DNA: TGTGCCAGCAGTGAAGCCTTGGGCGGACCGCGGGCCCAGCATTTT. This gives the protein CASSEALGGPRAQHF.

CDR3 sequence (DNA): TGTGCCAGCAGCTCCCTGGGGGCAGCCCTTAATGAAAAACTGTTTTTT. Translated, it gives CASSSLGAALNEKLFF. The chain couples TRBV7-2 to TRBJ1-4; tentative D call: TRBD1 (6 bases). V lost 4 bases and J lost 4, with 16 bases in between. The CDR3 extends over 16 amino acids. CDR1 and CDR2 from the germline V gene are SGHTA and FQGNSA.

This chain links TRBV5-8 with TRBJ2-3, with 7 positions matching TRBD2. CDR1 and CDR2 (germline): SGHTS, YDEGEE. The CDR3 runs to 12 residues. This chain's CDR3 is CVSGEGPTTQYF. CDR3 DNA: TGTGTCTCCGGGGAGGGGCCTACCACGCAGTATTTT.

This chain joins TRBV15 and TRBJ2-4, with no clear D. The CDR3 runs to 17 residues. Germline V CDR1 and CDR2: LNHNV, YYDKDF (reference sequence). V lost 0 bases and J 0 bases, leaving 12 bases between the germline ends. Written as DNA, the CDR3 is TGTGCCACCAGCAGAGATAAAACAGTCCTAGCCAAAAACATTCAGTACTTC. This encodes CATSRDKTVLAKNIQYF.

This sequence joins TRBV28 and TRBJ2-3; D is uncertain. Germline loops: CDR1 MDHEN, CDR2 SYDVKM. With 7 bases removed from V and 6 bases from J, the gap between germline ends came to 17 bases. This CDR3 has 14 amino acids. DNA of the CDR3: TGTGCCAGCACCCCCGGCGGAAGATTCGATACGCAGTATTTT. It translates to CASTPGGRFDTQYF.

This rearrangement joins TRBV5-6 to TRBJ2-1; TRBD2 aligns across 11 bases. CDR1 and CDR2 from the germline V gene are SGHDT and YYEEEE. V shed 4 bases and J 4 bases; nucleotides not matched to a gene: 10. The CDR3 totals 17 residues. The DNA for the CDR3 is TGTGCCAGCAGCGCTCTAGCGGGGGGAAACCTTTACAATGAGCAGTTCTTC. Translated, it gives CASSALAGGNLYNEQFF.

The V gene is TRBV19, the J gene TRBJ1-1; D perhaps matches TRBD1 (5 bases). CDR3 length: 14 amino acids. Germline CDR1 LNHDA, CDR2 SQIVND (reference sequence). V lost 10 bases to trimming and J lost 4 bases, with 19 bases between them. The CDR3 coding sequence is TGTGCCACCACTATAGGAGGGGTGAGCACTGAAGCTTTCTTT. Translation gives CATTIGGVSTEAFF.

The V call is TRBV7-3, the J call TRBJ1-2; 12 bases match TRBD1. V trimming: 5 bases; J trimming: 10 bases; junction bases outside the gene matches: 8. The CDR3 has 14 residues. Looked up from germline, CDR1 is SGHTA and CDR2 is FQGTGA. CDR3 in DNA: TGTGCCAGCAGCCGAGAAGGGACAGGGGGCGACTACACCTTC. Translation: CASSREGTGGDYTF. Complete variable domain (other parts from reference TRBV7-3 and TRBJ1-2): GAGVSQTPSNKVTEKGKYVELRCDPISGHTALYWYRQSLGQGPEFLIYFQGTGAADDSGLPNDRFFAVRPEGSVSTLKIQRTERGDSAVYLCASSREGTGGDYTFGSGTRLTVV.

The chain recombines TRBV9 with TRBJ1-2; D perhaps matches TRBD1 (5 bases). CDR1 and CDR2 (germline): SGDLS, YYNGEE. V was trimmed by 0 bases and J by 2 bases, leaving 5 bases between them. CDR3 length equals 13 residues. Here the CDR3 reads CASSVAGNYGYTF. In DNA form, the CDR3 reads TGTGCCAGCAGCGTAGCAGGGAACTATGGCTACACCTTC.